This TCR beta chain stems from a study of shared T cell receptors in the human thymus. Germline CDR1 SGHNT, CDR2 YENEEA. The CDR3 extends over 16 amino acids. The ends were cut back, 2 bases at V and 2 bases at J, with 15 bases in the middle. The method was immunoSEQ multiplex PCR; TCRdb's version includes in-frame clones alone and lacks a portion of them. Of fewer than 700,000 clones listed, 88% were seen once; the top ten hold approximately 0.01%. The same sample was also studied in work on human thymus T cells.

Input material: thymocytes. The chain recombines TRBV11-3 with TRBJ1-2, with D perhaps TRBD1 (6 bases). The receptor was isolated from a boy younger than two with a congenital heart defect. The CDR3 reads CASSLRQQGINYGYTF. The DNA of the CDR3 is TGTGCCAGCAGCTTAAGACAACAGGGAATCAACTATGGCTACACCTTC.